This TCR beta chain derives from a study of early T cells in non-severe SARS-CoV-2 infection. Study as a whole: Alpha and beta chains were unpaired, from unsorted whole-blood bulk RNA.

This clonotype was counted only a few times. As yet, its antigen is unknown. The CDR3 extends over 15 amino acids. CDR1 MNHEY and CDR2 SVGEGT come from the germline V gene. The junction had 4 bases not matched to a gene; V was cut back by 6 bases and J by 2 bases. Study-wide points: Sequences matched to VDJdb favored anti-spike CD8 responses, while private and CD4 specificities were missed.

Each single cDNA molecule received a unique molecular identifier. TCRdb called the 5' RACE reads again in MiXCR, with one record for every CDR3 protein. The profile shows tens of thousands of distinct CDR3 sequences, roughly 7% of them singletons. The chain uses TRBV6-2 or TRBV6-3 and TRBJ2-1, with 10 bases that match TRBD1. The TCR sequence derives from an adult who was a healthcare worker with PCR-confirmed SARS-CoV-2 infection or an uninfected control (not recorded which). The source material was whole blood. The CDR3, as DNA: TGTGCCAGCAGACGCGGACAGGGGGCCTACAATGAGCAGTTCTTC. Residues: CASRRGQGAYNEQFF.